One and the same sample provided the 20 T cell receptor beta chains below, sequenced in a study of PD-1 blockade in classical Hodgkin lymphoma. Stated time point: cycle 4 day 1 (C4D1), after more than five weeks of nivolumab. Every single patient, without exception, relapsed after autologous stem cell transplantation, and brentuximab vedotin exposure varied. Libraries were prepared by immunoSEQ multiplex PCR; TCRdb keeps only in-frame clonotypes and omits some of them. The sample has more than 75,000 clones, under 95% seen once. Specimen: peripheral blood mononuclear cells (PBMCs), collected before the fourth cycle of nivolumab. The receptors come from a human donor with classical Hodgkin lymphoma.

This rearrangement joins TRBV10-1 to TRBJ1-2, with D possibly being TRBD1 (5 bases). Germline lookup yields CDR1 WNHNN and CDR2 SYGVQD (reference sequence). The CDR3 totals 13 residues. V was pared by 3 bases and J by 2 bases, with 7 bases between. The CDR3 sequence is CASSEGTNYGYTF. The CDR3 nucleotides read TGCGCCAGCAGTGAAGGGACCAACTATGGCTACACCTTC.

The chain is built from TRBV30 and TRBJ2-7; 9 bases are shared with TRBD2. This CDR3 has 13 amino acids. CDR1 is GTSNPN and CDR2 is SVGIG in the germline V gene (reference sequence). V shed 4 bases, J shed 3 bases, and the junction held 4 bases outside the gene matches. CDR3 DNA sequence: TGTGCCTGGACTAGCGGGAACAGCTACGAGCAGTACTTC. This translates into CAWTSGNSYEQYF. The whole variable domain, filled in from reference TRBV30 and TRBJ2-7, reads SQTIHQWPATLVQPVGSPLSLECTVEGTSNPNLYWYRQAAGRGLQLLFYSVGIGQISSEVPQNLSASRPQDRQFILSSKKLLLSDSGFYLCAWTSGNSYEQYFGPGTRLTVT.

V gene TRBV7-8 combines with J gene TRBJ1-2; D may be TRBD1 (5 bases). The germline V and J ends were trimmed by 5 bases and 5 bases, with 18 bases remaining between them. CDR1 and CDR2 (germline): SGHVS, FQNEAQ. CDR3 size: 15 residues. CDR3: CASSTRQQTPYGYTF. The CDR3 DNA reads TGTGCCAGCAGCACTCGACAGCAAACTCCATATGGCTACACCTTC. Full variable domain (remainder filled in from reference TRBV7-8 and TRBJ1-2): GAGVSQSPRYKVAKRGQDVALRCDPISGHVSLFWYQQALGQGPEFLTYFQNEAQLDKSGLPSDRFFAERPEGSVSTLKIQRTQQEDSAVYLCASSTRQQTPYGYTFGSGTRLTVV.

This chain connects TRBV4-1 to TRBJ2-1, with D perhaps being TRBD1 or TRBD2 (5 bases each). V dropped 0 bases and J dropped 8 bases, with 23 bases sitting between them. The germline V gene encodes CDR1 MGHRA and CDR2 YSYEKL. This CDR3 comprises 18 residues. Here the CDR3 reads CASSQEKLVTRGKDEQFF. The CDR3 bases are TGCGCCAGCAGCCAAGAAAAACTTGTTACTAGGGGAAAGGATGAGCAGTTCTTC.

In nucleotides, the CDR3 is TGTGCTAGTGGGGGGGCGAACACTGAAGCTTTCTTT. Translation: CASGGANTEAFF. The J gene is TRBJ1-1, the V gene TRBV12-5; D possibly corresponds to TRBD1 (6 bases). Germline assignment: CDR1 LGHNT and CDR2 FRNRAP. Trimming removed 6 bases from V and 1 base from J, with 6 bases in between. CDR3 length: 12 amino acids.

CDR3 sequence: CASRETGGPTEAFF. The CDR3 nucleotides are TGTGCCAGCAGAGAAACAGGGGGCCCCACTGAAGCTTTCTTT. V usage is TRBV27 and J usage is TRBJ1-1, with 9 bases matching TRBD1. V was clipped by 6 bases and J by 4 bases; unmatched bases: 6. From germline, CDR1 is MNHEY and CDR2 SMNVEV (reference sequence). The CDR3 is made up of 14 amino acids.

The V call is TRBV28, the J call TRBJ2-3, with D hard to call. Between the trimmed V and J ends, which lost 4 bases and 7 bases, there was a span of 6 bases. Germline CDR1 is MDHEN and CDR2 is SYDVKM. The CDR3 spans 11 residues. Here the CDR3 DNA reads TGTGCCAGCAGTTCGGGTCATACGCAGTATTTT. This encodes CASSSGHTQYF.

The V call is TRBV19, the J call TRBJ2-7; D call uncertain. Per the germline V gene, CDR1 is LNHDA and CDR2 is SQIVND (reference sequence). This CDR3 is built from 12 residues. V was shortened by 1 base and J by 8 bases, with 9 bases between the two germline ends. As DNA, the CDR3 is TGTGCCAGTAGTATAGGTTCAGCACAGCAGTACTTC. It translates to CASSIGSAQQYF. Full variable domain (outside the CDR3, taken from reference TRBV19 and TRBJ2-7): DGGITQSPKYLFRKEGQNVTLSCEQNLNHDAMYWYRQDPGQGLRLIYYSQIVNDFQKGDIAEGYSVSREKKESFPLTVTSAQKNPTAFYLCASSIGSAQQYFGPGTRLTVT.

The rearrangement uses TRBV2 and TRBJ1-2; maybe TRBD1 (5 bases). The V end was cut by 2 bases, the J end by 4 bases, with 11 bases between. Germline V gene sequence: CDR1 SNHLY, CDR2 FYNNEI. The CDR3 has 14 amino acids. The CDR3 protein is CASSEYQGLYGYTF. The DNA of the CDR3 is TGTGCCAGCAGTGAATACCAGGGCCTCTATGGCTACACCTTC.

This clone came up once. The CDR3 protein is CASSSRASYEQYF. CDR3 nucleotide sequence: TGTGCCAGCAGCTCCCGGGCCTCCTACGAGCAGTACTTC. J is TRBJ2-7 and V is TRBV11-1; D ambiguous. Per the germline V gene, CDR1 is SGHAT and CDR2 is FQDESV (reference sequence). The CDR3 is 13 residues long. Deletions cut 4 bases from V and 0 bases from J, with 7 bases between.

V usage is TRBV13 and J usage is TRBJ2-1, with TRBD2 matching over 7 bases. Germline values: CDR1 PRHDT, CDR2 FYEKMQ (reference sequence). The CDR3 contains 15 residues. The junction had 12 bases not matched to a gene; V was cut back by 3 bases and J by 10 bases. The CDR3 here is CASSFGTTRAEEQFF. In DNA form, the CDR3 reads TGTGCCAGCAGCTTCGGGACTACACGGGCGGAGGAGCAGTTCTTC.

The rearrangement links TRBV20-1 to TRBJ2-7; 7 bases align to TRBD1. The CDR3 runs 11 residues. V lost 3 bases and J lost 6; bases outside the gene matches: 2. Germline V gene data show CDR1 as DFQATT and CDR2 as SNEGSKA (reference sequence). The CDR3 loop reads CSASRGREQYF. The CDR3 bases are TGCAGTGCTAGTAGGGGGCGCGAGCAGTACTTC.

CDR3 bases: TGTGCCAGCAGTGAAGCGACGGGGAGCAATCAGCCCCAGCATTTT. Encoded protein: CASSEATGSNQPQHF. The chain employs TRBV2 and TRBJ1-5; unclear D gene. V was trimmed by 0 bases and J by 1 base, leaving 7 bases between them. Germline V gene data show CDR1 as SNHLY and CDR2 as FYNNEI. The CDR3 length is 15 residues.

This sequence joins TRBV19 and TRBJ2-5, with D unresolved. CDR3 length: 15 amino acids. Germline loops: CDR1 LNHDA, CDR2 SQIVND (reference sequence). Trimming cost V 7 bases and J 4 bases, with 19 bases left between them. CDR3 in amino acids: CASTSSWGFRETQYF. In DNA form, the CDR3 reads TGTGCCAGTACATCCTCCTGGGGTTTCAGAGAGACCCAGTACTTC.

In DNA form, the CDR3 reads TGCAGCGTTGCGCGGGAGTCTAACTATGGCTACACCTTC. It codes for CSVARESNYGYTF. The chain has TRBV29-1 and TRBJ1-2; the D is unclear. V lost 4 bases to trimming and J lost 0 bases, with 9 bases between them. The CDR3 spans 13 residues. Germline assignment: CDR1 SQVTM and CDR2 ANQGSEA.

The V gene is TRBV29-1, the J gene TRBJ2-1, with 8 bases lining up with TRBD2. The germline CDR1 and CDR2 sequences are SQVTM and ANQGSEA. This CDR3 contains 15 residues. V was clipped by 4 bases and J by 9 bases; unmatched bases: 14. CDR3: CSVGSWAGGSGEQFF. The CDR3 nucleotides are TGCAGCGTTGGGTCTTGGGCGGGAGGTAGCGGTGAGCAGTTCTTC.

The chain couples TRBV5-4 to TRBJ1-5; possibly TRBD1 for D (6 bases). The CDR3 length is 16 residues. Trimming removed 4 bases from V and 4 bases from J, with 18 bases in between. Germline CDR1 SGHNT, CDR2 YYREEE (reference sequence). The CDR3, as DNA: TGTGCCAGCAGCCCCCACAGGGTAGATGGTAATCAGCCCCAGCATTTT. It codes for CASSPHRVDGNQPQHF.

The chain carries TRBV27 and TRBJ2-2, with D perhaps matching TRBD1 (5 bases). V lost 7 bases and J lost 4, with 25 bases in between. CDR3 length: 18 residues. Per germline, CDR1 MNHEY and CDR2 SMNVEV (reference sequence). CDR3 sequence reads: CASNWGPPGQMGTGELFF. The CDR3 DNA is TGTGCCAGCAATTGGGGCCCGCCAGGGCAGATGGGCACCGGGGAGCTGTTTTTT.

The chain recombines TRBV30 with TRBJ2-3; D remains unclear. CDR1 is GTSNPN and CDR2 is SVGIG in the germline V gene (reference sequence). V lost 5 bases and J lost 4, with 22 bases in between. This CDR3 is 16 amino acids long. DNA of the CDR3: TGTGCCTGGCTATTGGCCCGGGCCCACGGCGCAGATACGCAGTATTTT. Protein: CAWLLARAHGADTQYF.

This chain joins TRBV14 and TRBJ2-3; D is possibly TRBD1 (6 bases). V shed 2 bases and J shed 2 bases, with 23 bases lying between them. The CDR3 extends over 19 amino acids. Per the germline V gene, CDR1 is SGHDN and CDR2 is FVKESK. CDR3 coding DNA: TGTGCCAGCAGCCAACCCGGGACACCGGTCGATTGGGACACAGATACGCAGTATTTT. Protein product: CASSQPGTPVDWDTDTQYF.